The clone carrying this T cell receptor (beta chain) was seen a few times. The entry originates in a study of blood T cells in healthy people across ages. The CDR3 covers 18 residues. Per the germline V gene, CDR1 is MNHEY and CDR2 is SVGAGI. Trimming stripped 0 bases from V and 0 bases from J, with 15 bases between. A sample-barcoded 5' primer and a J-beta primer mix were used in a second PCR of roughly 7 to 11 cycles. TCRdb fed the 5' RACE reads into MiXCR, producing one record per CDR3 protein. The sample has around 500,000 distinct CDR3 sequences, about 25% seen once. The sample also formed part of further work on T cells of mothers and their children. That source adds: In both related and unrelated pairs, TCR recombination output is shaped similarly by thymic selection.

The sequenced material came from blood. This chain connects TRBV6-5 to TRBJ2-4; no firm D call. The sequence was obtained from a boy aged 2 to 9 in good health. The CDR3 loop is CASSYSRSGGAAKNIQYF. DNA of the CDR3: TGTGCCAGCAGTTACTCGAGATCCGGCGGCGCAGCCAAAAACATTCAGTACTTC.